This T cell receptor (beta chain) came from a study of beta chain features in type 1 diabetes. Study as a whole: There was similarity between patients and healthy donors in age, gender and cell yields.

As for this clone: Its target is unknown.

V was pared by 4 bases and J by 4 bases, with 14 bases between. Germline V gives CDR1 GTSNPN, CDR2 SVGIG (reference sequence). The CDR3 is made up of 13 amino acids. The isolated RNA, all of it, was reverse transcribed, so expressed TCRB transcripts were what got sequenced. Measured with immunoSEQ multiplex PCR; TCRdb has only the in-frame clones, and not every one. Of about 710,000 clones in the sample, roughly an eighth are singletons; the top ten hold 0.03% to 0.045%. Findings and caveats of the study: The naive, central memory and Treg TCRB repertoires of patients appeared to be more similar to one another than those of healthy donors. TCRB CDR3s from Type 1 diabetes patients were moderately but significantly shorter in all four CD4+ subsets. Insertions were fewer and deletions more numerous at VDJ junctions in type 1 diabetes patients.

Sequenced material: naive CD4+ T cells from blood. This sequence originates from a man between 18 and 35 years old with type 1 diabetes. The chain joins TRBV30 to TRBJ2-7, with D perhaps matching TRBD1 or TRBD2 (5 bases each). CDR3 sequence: CAWNTGTAYEQYF. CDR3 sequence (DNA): TGTGCCTGGAACACCGGGACCGCATACGAGCAGTACTTC.